This passage covers 15 T cell receptor beta chains from one sample sequenced in a study of neurological immune-mediated disorders. TCRdb reprocessed the 5' RACE reads via MiXCR and lists one record per CDR3 protein. The table records tens of thousands of distinct CDR3 sequences, roughly 3.5% of them present only once. Sequencing input: PBMCs. These receptors were collected from a woman aged 50 to 65 with multiple sclerosis.

This clonotype was seen ten or more times. The chain combines TRBV6-6 with TRBJ2-3; 7 nucleotides match TRBD2. The CDR3 sequence is 16 residues long. In germline, CDR1 is MNHNY, CDR2 SVGAGI (reference sequence). V was clipped by 7 bases and J by 1 base; unmatched bases: 11. CDR3 DNA: TGTGCCAGCACTAGCGGAAATCGACTACGCACAGATACGCAGTATTTT. This codes for CASTSGNRLRTDTQYF.

This clonotype was seen only a few times. This chain uses TRBV27 with TRBJ2-7; 16 bases fit TRBD2. Trimming cost V 6 bases and J 3 bases; bases outside gene matches: 8. The CDR3 runs to 17 residues. The germline V gene encodes CDR1 MNHEY and CDR2 SMNVEV (reference sequence). This chain's CDR3 is CASSGTSGGAGYYEQYF. The CDR3, as DNA: TGTGCCAGCAGCGGGACTAGCGGGGGGGCCGGTTACTACGAGCAGTACTTC.

This clonotype occurred many times. The chain combines TRBV7-2 with TRBJ2-3; TRBD2 is a possible D gene (6 bases). V lost 4 bases, J lost 2 bases, and 16 bases lay in between. Germline V CDR1 and CDR2: SGHTA, FQGNSA. The CDR3 contains 16 residues. CDR3 bases: TGTGCCAGCAGCTCCGGGACTTTAAGGGCCACAGATACGCAGTATTTT. Its protein product is CASSSGTLRATDTQYF. The full variable domain, rest sourced from reference TRBV7-2 and TRBJ2-3, is GAGVSQSPSNKVTEKGKDVELRCDPISGHTALYWYRQSLGQGLEFLIYFQGNSAPDKSGLPSDRFSAERTGGSVSTLTIQRTQQEDSAVYLCASSSGTLRATDTQYFGPGTRLTVL.

In this sample, this clonotype turned up many times. V and J are TRBV3-1 and TRBJ2-7; D not certain. The CDR3 runs to 13 residues. Trimming pared 1 base from V and 4 bases from J, leaving 8 bases between. Germline V lookup: CDR1 LGHDT, CDR2 YNNKEL (reference sequence). The CDR3 loop reads CASSQGGNYEQYF. The CDR3 region has the DNA TGTGCCAGCAGCCAAGGAGGAAATTACGAGCAGTACTTC.

The table lists this clonotype with many counts. The V gene is TRBV12-3 or TRBV12-4, the J gene TRBJ1-1, with D maybe TRBD1 (5 bases). The CDR3 has 13 residues. V lost 3 bases and J 1 base, leaving 6 bases between the germline ends. CDR3 sequence: CASSFDRNTEAFF. The CDR3 DNA is TGTGCCAGCAGTTTTGACAGGAACACTGAAGCTTTCTTT.

This clonotype was seen many times. The CDR3 DNA reads as TGTGCCAGCACCGCGATGCGGGCCTCCCGCTCTGGGGCCAACGTCCTGACTTTC. Translating gives CASTAMRASRSGANVLTF. The J gene is TRBJ2-6, the V gene TRBV5-6; a weak D match, TRBD2 (5 bases). There are 18 residues in the CDR3. Germline V gene data show CDR1 as SGHDT and CDR2 as YYEEEE. Trimming removed 6 bases from V and 0 bases from J, with 19 bases in between.

This clonotype was detected ten times or more. The rearrangement joins TRBV20-1 to TRBJ2-5; TRBD1 is a possible D gene (6 bases). This CDR3 comprises 12 residues. Between the trimmed V and J ends, which lost 6 bases and 5 bases, there was a span of 13 bases. Germline CDR1 and CDR2: DFQATT and SNEGSKA (reference sequence). The CDR3 DNA reads TGCAGTGCCGTACAGGGTCTCGAGACCCAGTACTTC. Its translation is CSAVQGLETQYF.

This clonotype was seen ten or more times. The chain carries TRBV7-9 and TRBJ1-2, with 9 bases lining up with TRBD1. CDR3 length: 15 residues. Losses at the gene ends were 6 bases for V and 4 bases for J; bases not matched to a gene: 9. CDR1 SEHNR and CDR2 FQNEAQ come from the germline V gene (reference sequence). CDR3 in DNA: TGTGCCAGCAGTCTGGGACAGGGTTTAGGCTATGGCTACACCTTC. Translating it yields CASSLGQGLGYGYTF.

This chain connects TRBV3-1 to TRBJ2-7; no definite D call. V lost 4 bases, J lost 0 bases, and 10 bases lay in between. Per germline, CDR1 LGHDT and CDR2 YNNKEL (reference sequence). The CDR3 sequence is 14 residues long. The CDR3 here is CASSPGRVSYEQYF. In DNA, the CDR3 is TGTGCCAGCAGCCCCGGTCGGGTCTCCTACGAGCAGTACTTC.

This clonotype was seen at least ten times. This chain joins TRBV25-1 and TRBJ2-1, with D possibly matching TRBD2 (5 bases). The CDR3 loop spans 14 amino acids. Trimming stripped 3 bases from V and 10 bases from J, with 16 bases between. Germline CDR1 MGHDK, CDR2 SYGVNS. CDR3 in amino acids: CASSDPPLAVEQFF. The CDR3 DNA sequence: TGTGCCAGCAGTGATCCTCCCCTAGCCGTCGAGCAGTTCTTC.

The sample holds many counts of this clonotype. As DNA, the CDR3 is TGCAGTGCTAGAGGGACAGTTGACAATCAGCCCCAGCATTTT. It is translated as CSARGTVDNQPQHF. The chain is built from TRBV20-1 and TRBJ1-5, with a possible D match to TRBD1 (6 bases). This CDR3 spans 14 amino acids. Germline V gene lookup returns CDR1 DFQATT and CDR2 SNEGSKA (reference sequence). Trimming took 1 base from V and 3 from J, leaving 10 bases between them.

This clonotype was detected many times. The chain couples TRBV20-1 to TRBJ2-3; D not resolved. V was pared by 0 bases and J by 2 bases, with 12 bases between. This CDR3 spans 15 amino acids. The germline V gene has CDR1 DFQATT and CDR2 SNEGSKA (reference sequence). The CDR3 spells CSARDLRESTDTQYF. In DNA form, the CDR3 reads TGCAGTGCTAGAGATCTAAGAGAGTCCACAGATACGCAGTATTTT.

This clonotype appeared many times. V usage is TRBV20-1 and J usage is TRBJ2-1, with no clear D. This CDR3 spans 14 amino acids. V lost 0 bases and J lost 4, with 10 bases in between. Per the germline V gene, CDR1 is DFQATT and CDR2 is SNEGSKA (reference sequence). The CDR3 DNA reads TGCAGTGCTAGAGATCGGCCAGATTACAATGAGCAGTTCTTC. Protein sequence: CSARDRPDYNEQFF.

This clonotype was found many times. The rearrangement links TRBV29-1 to TRBJ2-5; TRBD2 matches at 9 bases. CDR3 length: 12 residues. The V gene's germline CDR1 is SQVTM and CDR2 ANQGSEA. With V trimmed by 7 bases and J by 5 bases, 5 bases remained unmatched. The CDR3 coding sequence is TGCAGCGCCGGGACTAGCCGGGAGACCCAGTACTTC. Translating it yields CSAGTSRETQYF.

This clonotype appeared many times. The chain combines TRBV6-1 with TRBJ2-7, with D tentatively TRBD2 (5 bases). Germline CDR1 and CDR2: MNHNS and SASEGT. The CDR3 runs to 13 residues. V was trimmed by 7 bases and J by 2 bases, leaving 12 bases between them. The chain's CDR3 is CASMRAAAYEQYF. In DNA form, the CDR3 reads TGTGCCAGCATGCGGGCAGCAGCCTACGAGCAGTACTTC.